This T cell receptor beta chain is drawn from a study of blood T cell repertoires in COVID-19. For the study at large: Both acute and convalescent COVID-19 samples were obtained from the United States, Italy and Spain.

Original analysis: Estimated nucleated cell counts came from reference gene primer amplification. Data came from immunoSEQ multiplex PCR; TCRdb stores just in-frame clones and leaves some out. V, J and clone size reflect that table, while D and trimming were determined from the DNA. The data contain under 200,000 clones, approximately 80% of them singletons. The CDR3 spans 14 residues. Germline V gives CDR1 SGHTA, CDR2 FQGNSA. V was trimmed by 0 bases and J by 5 bases, leaving 7 bases between them. Material for sequencing was peripheral blood. V gene TRBV7-2 combines with J gene TRBJ1-4; D is uncertain. The receptor was derived from a human donor in a cohort sampled during active COVID-19. The CDR3 DNA follows: TGTGCCAGCAGCTTAGCGAGAGGGAATGAAAAACTGTTTTTT. Encoded protein: CASSLARGNEKLFF. The full variable domain, its missing parts supplied by reference TRBV7-2 and TRBJ1-4, is GAGVSQSPSNKVTEKGKDVELRCDPISGHTALYWYRQSLGQGLEFLIYFQGNSAPDKSGLPSDRFSAERTGGSVSTLTIQRTQQEDSAVYLCASSLARGNEKLFFGSGTQLSVL.